What follows are 17 T cell receptor beta chains derived from one specimen sequenced in a study of tumor-infiltrating lymphocytes in primary liver carcinoma. Each 20-30 mg portion of unsorted bulk tissue served as the source for co-extraction of RNA and DNA. Researchers generated TCR beta cDNA from about 530 ng of total RNA, relying on a constant-region primer. Nested multiplex PCR, run for three rounds with slightly modified ARM-PCR, yielded TCR beta libraries. The opening two PCR rounds, around 9 cycles each, paired TRBV1-TRBV30 forward primers with a C-beta reverse primer. TCRdb recomputed calls from the multiplex PCR reads with MiXCR, one row per CDR3 protein. The sample lists about 84,000 distinct CDR3 sequences, approximately 77% occurring once. Sequenced sample: liver tumor tissue from sampling region 1. As for subset: tumor region T1, superior pole. These receptors all come from a man between 40 and 49 years old with primary liver carcinoma and hepatitis B virus infection.

The rearrangement links TRBV10-1 to TRBJ2-7; 8 positions agree with TRBD2. The CDR3 sequence is 16 residues long. CDR1 and CDR2 from the germline V gene are WNHNN and SYGVQD (reference sequence). The ends lost 11 bases at V and 4 bases at J; junction bases unmatched: 19. The CDR3 here is CACIDPSGSGTYEQYF. The CDR3 nucleotides read TGCGCCTGCATTGATCCCAGCGGGAGTGGTACGTACGAGCAGTACTTC.

The chain joins TRBV11-2 to TRBJ2-3, with 10 bases lining up with TRBD1. J gave up 12 bases and V 0 bases, and 15 bases lay outside the gene matches. This CDR3 contains 17 residues. Germline CDR1 reads SGHAT; CDR2 reads FQNNGV. DNA for the CDR3: TGTGCCAGCAGCTTAGATCTTGGGACAGGGGCAGGCGATGCACAGTATTTT. This encodes CASSLDLGTGAGDAQYF.

As regards this clonotype: One end of the junction fails to match germline, which may point to a read error. J is TRBJ1-2 and V is TRBV4-1; 8 positions match TRBD1. The CDR3 has 16 amino acids. Germline V CDR1 and CDR2: MGHRA, YSYEKL. The CDR3 region is CASSPNQGAFDHGYTF. DNA for the CDR3: TGTGCCAGCAGCCCAAACCAGGGGGCGTTCGACCATGGCTACACCTTC.

V is TRBV28 and J is TRBJ1-5; TRBD1 agrees at 9 bases. Germline V lookup: CDR1 MDHEN, CDR2 SYDVKM. V gave up 3 bases and J gave up 2 bases; unmatched junction bases: 2. The CDR3 spans 15 residues. CDR3 sequence (DNA): TGTGCCAGCAGTTTCAGGGACAGGGGCAATCAGCCCCAGCATTTT. This encodes CASSFRDRGNQPQHF.

This clonotype was counted only a few times. Given a much more abundant clone one base away, this may be a read error. The chain's CDR3 is CGVPSGSSTEAFF. CDR3 nucleotide sequence: TGCGGCGTTCCGTCAGGGTCGAGTACTGAAGCTTTCTTT. This rearrangement joins TRBV29-1 to TRBJ1-1; D is possibly TRBD1 (5 bases). The CDR3 extends over 13 amino acids. Germline values: CDR1 SQVTM, CDR2 ANQGSEA.

Here the CDR3 reads CAWTLATAGLLGELFF. CDR3 bases: TGTGCCTGGACTCTGGCGACTGCGGGGCTTCTCGGGGAGCTGTTTTTT. The chain carries TRBV30 and TRBJ2-2; possibly TRBD2 for D (6 bases). The germline gives CDR1 GTSNPN, CDR2 SVGIG (reference sequence). This CDR3 is built from 16 residues. V was clipped by 4 bases and J by 7 bases, with 22 bases between them.

The table lists this clonotype with many counts. The chain joins TRBV7-9 to TRBJ2-1, with D perhaps assigned TRBD1 or TRBD2 (5 bases each). The CDR3 consists of 14 residues. Trimming cost V 5 bases and J 2 bases, with 10 bases left between them. CDR1 and CDR2 (germline): SEHNR, FQNEAQ (reference sequence). The CDR3, as DNA: TGTGCCAGCAGCCTTCTGGGGGCCTACAATGAGCAGTTCTTC. Residues: CASSLLGAYNEQFF.

Only one count was recorded for this clonotype. A read error is likely, as this CDR3 ends without the conserved phenylalanine or tryptophan. The rearrangement links TRBV11-2 to TRBJ2-1; TRBD2 matches at 8 bases. The CDR3 spans 12 residues. The germline CDR1 and CDR2 sequences are SGHAT and FQNNGV. CDR3 sequence: CTGGGVYNEQFL. The CDR3 DNA sequence: TGTACCGGGGGGGGAGTATACAATGAGCAGTTCTTA.

At least ten counts were recorded for this clonotype. The chain combines TRBV7-9 with TRBJ1-4; unclear D gene. Germline V gene data show CDR1 as SEHNR and CDR2 as FQNEAQ (reference sequence). V lost 8 bases, J lost 6 bases, and 16 bases lay in between. The CDR3 runs to 14 residues. Here the CDR3 reads CASGVGGMDEKLFF. In nucleotides, the CDR3 is TGTGCCAGCGGCGTAGGAGGGATGGATGAAAAACTGTTTTTT.

This clonotype was counted ten times or more. V gene TRBV4-1 combines with J gene TRBJ2-3, with 10 positions matching TRBD2. This CDR3 has 17 residues. The germline V gene has CDR1 MGHRA and CDR2 YSYEKL. J gave up 1 base and V 0 bases, and 4 bases lay outside the gene matches. The CDR3 protein is CASSQDGLAERTDTQYF. DNA of the CDR3: TGCGCCAGCAGCCAAGACGGACTAGCGGAACGCACAGATACGCAGTATTTT.

Comment on this clonotype: Just one base apart from a much larger clone, this may be a read error. The chain employs TRBV28 and TRBJ2-7, with 9 bases fitting TRBD2. Germline V gene data show CDR1 as MDHEN and CDR2 as SYDVKM. This CDR3 is 15 amino acids long. DNA for the CDR3: TGTGCCAGCAGCGCCCCGGGACTAGCAGCCGGCGAGCGGTACTTC. It yields the protein CASSAPGLAAGERYF.

The genes are TRBV6-4 and TRBJ1-5; no reliable D call. Germline assignment: CDR1 MRHNA and CDR2 SNTAGT. The CDR3 runs 16 residues. This CDR3 reads CVTDTFCPYSNQPQHF. CDR3 nucleotide sequence: TGTGTCACTGACACTTTTTGCCCTTATAGCAATCAGCCCCAGCATTTT.

A note on this clonotype: A read error may account for a junction end that differs from germline. The chain has TRBV7-9 and TRBJ2-3; the D gene is possibly TRBD2 (6 bases). Germline values: CDR1 SEHNR, CDR2 FQNEAQ (reference sequence). The CDR3 extends over 16 amino acids. For the CDR3, the DNA is TGTGCCAGCTGCTTAGCGGAGACAACGAGCACAGATACGCAGTATTTT. The encoded protein is CASCLAETTSTDTQYF.

The chain uses TRBV29-1 and TRBJ2-1, with TRBD2 as a possible D gene (5 bases). This CDR3 is 11 amino acids long. CDR1 and CDR2 from the germline V gene are SQVTM and ANQGSEA. This CDR3 reads CTVGVFNEQFF. In DNA form, the CDR3 reads TGCACCGTCGGGGTTTTTAATGAGCAGTTCTTC.

A word on this clonotype: Because it lacks the conserved phenylalanine or tryptophan at the end, this CDR3 is likely a read error. The V call is TRBV6-1, the J call TRBJ1-3, with no clear D. This CDR3 is 12 amino acids long. Trimming took 4 bases from V and 3 from J, leaving 4 bases between them. Germline CDR1 and CDR2: MNHNS and SASEGT. CDR3 DNA sequence: TGTGCCAGCAGTGGAGATGGAAACACCATATATTGT. Residues: CASSGDGNTIYC.

The V call is TRBV7-9, the J call TRBJ1-4; 8 nucleotides align to TRBD1. V was pared by 3 bases and J by 7 bases, with 10 bases of the junction left unmatched. Germline-derived CDR1 and CDR2 are SEHNR and FQNEAQ (reference sequence). This CDR3 is built from 16 residues. Written as DNA, the CDR3 is TGTGCCAGCAGCTTCTACCTGGACAGGGTCGGTGAAAAACTGTTTTTT. Translated, it gives CASSFYLDRVGEKLFF. Supplemented by reference TRBV7-9 and TRBJ1-4, the full variable domain reads DTGVSQNPRHKITKRGQNVTFRCDPISEHNRLYWYRQTLGQGPEFLTYFQNEAQLEKSRLLSDRFSAERPKGSFSTLEIQRTEQGDSAMYLCASSFYLDRVGEKLFFGSGTQLSVL.

About this clonotype itself: A read error may produce the germline difference seen at one junction end. The chain joins TRBV11-2 to TRBJ2-7, with 15 bases aligning to TRBD2. This CDR3 contains 18 residues. Germline CDR1 reads SGHAT; CDR2 reads FQNNGV. The CDR3 region is CASNLSVGLAGGRYEQYF. The CDR3 DNA is TGTGCCAGCAACTTATCAGTTGGACTAGCGGGAGGGAGGTACGAGCAGTACTTC.